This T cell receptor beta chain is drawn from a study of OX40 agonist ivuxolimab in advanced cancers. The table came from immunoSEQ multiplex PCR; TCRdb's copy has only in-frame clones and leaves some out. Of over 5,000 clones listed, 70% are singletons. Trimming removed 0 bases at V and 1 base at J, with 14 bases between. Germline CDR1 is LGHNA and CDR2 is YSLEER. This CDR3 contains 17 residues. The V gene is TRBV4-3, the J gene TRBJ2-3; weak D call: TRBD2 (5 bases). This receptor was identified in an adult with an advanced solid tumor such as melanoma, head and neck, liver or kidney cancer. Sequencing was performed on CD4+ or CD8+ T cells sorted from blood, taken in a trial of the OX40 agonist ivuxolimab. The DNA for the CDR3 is TGCGCCAGCAGCCAAGAGATGAGGGTACCAGGCACAGATACGCAGTATTTT. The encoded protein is CASSQEMRVPGTDTQYF.